Only a few counts were recorded for the clone carrying this T cell receptor (beta chain). Its target is not known. The sample belongs to a study of T cells after yellow fever vaccination. Broader study findings: Post-booster repertoires contained most primary-vaccination clones again (around 96% CD4, about 90% CD8). In FACS-sorted repertoires, abundant clonotypes from the bulk population could appear as contaminants.

TCR cDNA, made by 5'RACE template switching, carried an added universal primer site and UMIs. Each CDR3 protein is one row after TCRdb ran MiXCR on the 5' RACE reads. The data hold about 350,000 distinct CDR3 sequences, with approximately 8% observed a single time. Per the germline V gene, CDR1 is KGHDR and CDR2 is SFDVKD. The CDR3 is made up of 14 amino acids. Trimming left V 4 bases short and J 0 bases short, with 7 bases between. The sequence was collected from a man younger than 30 who received the YFV17D yellow fever vaccine. The V gene is TRBV24-1, the J gene TRBJ2-3, with unresolved D. The sample was PBMCs, taken about 41 days after the first yellow fever vaccination. The CDR3 protein is CATSEASSTDTQYF. CDR3 nucleotides: TGTGCCACCAGTGAGGCTTCCAGCACAGATACGCAGTATTTT.